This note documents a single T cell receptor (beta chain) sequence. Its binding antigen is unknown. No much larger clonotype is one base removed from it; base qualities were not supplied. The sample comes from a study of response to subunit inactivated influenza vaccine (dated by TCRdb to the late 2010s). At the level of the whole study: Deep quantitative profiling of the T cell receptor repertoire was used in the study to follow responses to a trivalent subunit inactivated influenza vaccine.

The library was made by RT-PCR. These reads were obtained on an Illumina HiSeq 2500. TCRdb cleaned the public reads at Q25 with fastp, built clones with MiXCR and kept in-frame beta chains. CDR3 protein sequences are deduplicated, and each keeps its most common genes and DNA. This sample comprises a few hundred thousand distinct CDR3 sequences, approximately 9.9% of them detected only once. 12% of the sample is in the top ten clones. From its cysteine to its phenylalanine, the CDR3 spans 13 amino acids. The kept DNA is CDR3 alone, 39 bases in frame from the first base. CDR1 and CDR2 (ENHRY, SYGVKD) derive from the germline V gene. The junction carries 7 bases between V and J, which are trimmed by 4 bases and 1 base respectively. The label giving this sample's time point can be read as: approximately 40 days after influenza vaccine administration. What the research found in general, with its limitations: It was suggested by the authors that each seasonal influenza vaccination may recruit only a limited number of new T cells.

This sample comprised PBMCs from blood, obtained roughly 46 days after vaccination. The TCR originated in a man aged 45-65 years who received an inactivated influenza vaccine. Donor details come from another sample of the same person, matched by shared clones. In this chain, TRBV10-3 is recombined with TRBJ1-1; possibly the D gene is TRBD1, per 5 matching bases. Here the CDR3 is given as CAISGTGNTEAFF. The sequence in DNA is TGTGCCATCAGTGGCACAGGGAACACTGAAGCTTTCTTT.